This T cell receptor (beta chain) comes out of a study of T-cell memory formation after mild COVID-19. Study-level background: Largely donor-specific sequence clusters came from two donors.

Whole-study findings and limits: Contracting CD4+ clones sat mainly in CM and EM; CD8+ in EMRA. Some responding clones appeared in pre-infection memory, suggesting cross-reactive memory joined.

In the case of this clonotype: Antigen specificity is unknown.

One entry per CDR3 protein, called by TCRdb with MiXCR from the 5' RACE reads. This table has 150,000 to 200,000 distinct CDR3 sequences, 11% appearing once. CDR1 and CDR2 (germline): SEHNR, FQNEAQ (reference sequence). Trimming stripped 1 base from V and 5 bases from J, with 8 bases between. The CDR3 spans 13 residues. This TCR was recovered from a man between 18 and 29 years old who had mild COVID-19 (a few samples of this study predate the infection). Cell type and time point are not known. Source material: PBMCs or a T cell subset sorted from them (not recorded which). The chain couples TRBV7-9 to TRBJ2-5; no reliable D call. The CDR3 DNA is TGTGCCAGCAGCTTAGGAGCGAGCGAGACCCAGTACTTC. Its translation is CASSLGASETQYF.